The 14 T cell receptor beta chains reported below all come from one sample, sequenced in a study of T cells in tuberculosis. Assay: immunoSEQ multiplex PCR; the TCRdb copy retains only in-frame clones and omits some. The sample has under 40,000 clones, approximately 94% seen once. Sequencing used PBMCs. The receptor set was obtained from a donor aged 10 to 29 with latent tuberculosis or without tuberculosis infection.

The CDR3 sequence is CASSEWGSGGNTGELFF. The CDR3 DNA is TGCGCCAGCAGTGAGTGGGGGAGCGGGGGGAACACCGGGGAGCTGTTTTTT. The chain couples TRBV10-1 to TRBJ2-2, with 8 bases matching TRBD2. CDR3 length: 17 residues. Per germline, CDR1 WNHNN and CDR2 SYGVQD (reference sequence). With 1 base clipped from V and 1 base from J, the junction kept 5 bases outside the gene matches.

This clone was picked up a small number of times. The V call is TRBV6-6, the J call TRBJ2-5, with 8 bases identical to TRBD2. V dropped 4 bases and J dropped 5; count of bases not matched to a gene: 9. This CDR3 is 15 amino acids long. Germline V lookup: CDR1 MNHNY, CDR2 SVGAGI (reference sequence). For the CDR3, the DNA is TGTGCCAGCAGTTCCTTAGCGGGAACAATGGAGACCCAGTACTTC. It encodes CASSSLAGTMETQYF.

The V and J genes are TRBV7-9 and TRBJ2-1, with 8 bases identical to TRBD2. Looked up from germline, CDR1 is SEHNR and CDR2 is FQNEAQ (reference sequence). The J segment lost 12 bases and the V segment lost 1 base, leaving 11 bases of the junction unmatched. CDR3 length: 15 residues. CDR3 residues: CASSLVGLEGFGQFF. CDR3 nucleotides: TGTGCCAGCAGCTTAGTGGGACTAGAAGGCTTCGGGCAGTTCTTC. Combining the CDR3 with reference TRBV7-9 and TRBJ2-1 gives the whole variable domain DTGVSQNPRHKITKRGQNVTFRCDPISEHNRLYWYRQTLGQGPEFLTYFQNEAQLEKSRLLSDRFSAERPKGSFSTLEIQRTEQGDSAMYLCASSLVGLEGFGQFFGPGTRLTVL.

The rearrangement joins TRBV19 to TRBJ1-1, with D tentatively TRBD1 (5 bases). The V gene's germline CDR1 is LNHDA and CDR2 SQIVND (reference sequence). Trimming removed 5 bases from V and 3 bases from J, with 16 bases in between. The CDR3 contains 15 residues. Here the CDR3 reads CASSDRGGAYTEAFF. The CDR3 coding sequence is TGTGCCAGTAGTGACCGGGGGGGAGCCTACACTGAAGCTTTCTTT.

The CDR3 region is CASSEGGFGLNTEAFF. DNA for the CDR3: TGTGCCAGCAGTGAAGGGGGCTTCGGACTGAACACTGAAGCTTTCTTT. V and J are TRBV25-1 and TRBJ1-1; possible D gene TRBD1, 6 bases. The V and J ends lost 2 bases and 0 bases respectively, with 13 bases between them. Germline CDR1 is MGHDK and CDR2 is SYGVNS. This CDR3 has 16 amino acids.

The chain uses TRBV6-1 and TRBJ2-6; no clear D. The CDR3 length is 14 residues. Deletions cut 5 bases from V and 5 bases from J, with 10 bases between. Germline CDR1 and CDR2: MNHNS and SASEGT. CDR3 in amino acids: CASSPPSRANVLTF. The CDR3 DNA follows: TGTGCCAGCAGTCCCCCGTCCCGGGCCAACGTCCTGACTTTC.

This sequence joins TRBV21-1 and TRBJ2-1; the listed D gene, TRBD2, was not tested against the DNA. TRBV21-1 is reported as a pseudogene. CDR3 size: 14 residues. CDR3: CASSPREGRNEQFF. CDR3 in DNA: TGTGCCAGCAGCCCTCGGGAGGGGCGCAATGAGCAGTTCTTC.

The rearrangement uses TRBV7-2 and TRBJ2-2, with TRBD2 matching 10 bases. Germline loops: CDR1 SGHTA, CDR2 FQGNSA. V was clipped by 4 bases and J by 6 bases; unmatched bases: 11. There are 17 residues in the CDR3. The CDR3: CASSYLAGVKFPGELFF. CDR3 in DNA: TGTGCCAGCAGCTACCTAGCGGGAGTCAAGTTTCCCGGGGAGCTGTTTTTT.

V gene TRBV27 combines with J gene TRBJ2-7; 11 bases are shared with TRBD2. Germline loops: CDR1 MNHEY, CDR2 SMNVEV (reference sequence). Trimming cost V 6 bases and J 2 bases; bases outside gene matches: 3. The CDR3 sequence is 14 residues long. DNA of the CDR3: TGTGCCAGCAGACTAGCGGGAGCCCCCTACGAGCAGTACTTC. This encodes CASRLAGAPYEQYF.

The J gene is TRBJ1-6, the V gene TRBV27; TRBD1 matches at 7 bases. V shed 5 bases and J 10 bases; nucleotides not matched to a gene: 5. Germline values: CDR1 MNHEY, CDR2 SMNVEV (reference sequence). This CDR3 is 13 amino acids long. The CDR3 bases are TGTGCCAGCAGTATGTCAGGGGGATCACCCCTCCACTTT. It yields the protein CASSMSGGSPLHF.

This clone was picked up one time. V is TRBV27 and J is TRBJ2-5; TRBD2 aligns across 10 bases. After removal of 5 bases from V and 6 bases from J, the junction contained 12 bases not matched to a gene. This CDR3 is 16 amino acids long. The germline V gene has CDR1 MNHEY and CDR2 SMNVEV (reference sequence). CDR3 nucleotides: TGTGCCAGCAGTAGCGGTATGGTAGCGGGAGGTCAGACCCAGTACTTC. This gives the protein CASSSGMVAGGQTQYF.

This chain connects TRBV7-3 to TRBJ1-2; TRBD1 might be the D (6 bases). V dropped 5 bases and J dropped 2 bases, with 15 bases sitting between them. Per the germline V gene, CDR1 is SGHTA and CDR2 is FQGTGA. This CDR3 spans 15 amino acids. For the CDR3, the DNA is TGTGCCAGCAGCCTCCGGGCAGGGGACAACTATGGCTACACCTTC. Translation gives CASSLRAGDNYGYTF.

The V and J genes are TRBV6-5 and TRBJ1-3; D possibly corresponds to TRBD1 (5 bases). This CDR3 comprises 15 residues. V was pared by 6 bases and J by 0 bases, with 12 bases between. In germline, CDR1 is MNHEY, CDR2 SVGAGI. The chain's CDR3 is CASSRQRRSGNTIYF. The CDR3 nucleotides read TGTGCCAGCAGCCGACAGCGCCGCTCTGGAAACACCATATATTTT.

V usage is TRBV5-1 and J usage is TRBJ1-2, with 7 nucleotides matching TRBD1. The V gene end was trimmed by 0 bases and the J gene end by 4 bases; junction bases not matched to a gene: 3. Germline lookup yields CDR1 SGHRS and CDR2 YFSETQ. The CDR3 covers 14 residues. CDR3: CASSLGTGLYGYTF. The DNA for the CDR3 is TGCGCCAGCAGCTTGGGGACAGGACTCTATGGCTACACCTTC.